What follows are 28 T cell receptor beta chains derived from one specimen sequenced in a study of T-cell memory formation after mild COVID-19 (TCRdb year 2021). The library was made by 5' RACE. TCRdb names Illumina NovaSeq 6000 as the instrument used. The public reads were run again by TCRdb, first through fastp at Q25 and then through MiXCR, and only productive beta chains were kept. Rows matching on CDR3 protein sequence are summarized as one entry with the most common DNA and genes. Counted in this sample were 400,000 to 550,000 distinct CDR3 sequences; roughly 25% of them appeared once. Of the sample, under 15% is held by the ten largest clones. Sequenced material: PBMCs or a T cell subset sorted from them (not recorded which). These receptors all stem from an adult woman who had mild COVID-19 (a few samples of this study predate the infection). The sample titles of this study are shuffled in the database, so cell type and time point are left out; the donor was told from shared clones.

This clonotype was counted only a few times. The rearrangement links TRBV18 to TRBJ2-3; D gene uncertain. This CDR3 is built from 13 residues. Per the germline V gene, CDR1 is KGHSH and CDR2 is LQKENI. V was clipped by 2 bases and J by 2 bases, with 5 bases between them. This chain's CDR3 is CASSPAATDTQYF. The CDR3 bases are TGTGCCAGCTCACCAGCGGCCACAGATACGCAGTATTTT.

This clonotype was counted between two and nine times. The CDR3 reads CASRTGSYGYTF. CDR3 nucleotide sequence: TGTGCCAGCCGGACAGGCTCCTATGGCTACACCTTC. The rearrangement joins TRBV6-5 to TRBJ1-2; TRBD1 matches 7 bases. The CDR3 is 12 amino acids. Trimming at V came to 8 bases and at J to 4 bases, leaving 4 bases not matched to a gene. Germline V lookup: CDR1 MNHEY, CDR2 SVGAGI.

The chain employs TRBV12-3 or TRBV12-4 and TRBJ1-1; D is undetermined. This CDR3 region has 12 residues. Trimming shortened V by 7 bases and J by 3 bases, and 9 bases separated the two germline ends. DNA for the CDR3: TGTGCCAGCACCCGGAGAGACACTGAAGCTTTCTTT. Its protein product is CASTRRDTEAFF.

This clonotype was recorded a few times. CDR3 bases: TGTGCCAGCAGCTCTCAGAGCTCTGGGGCCAACGTCCTGACTTTC. Encoded protein: CASSSQSSGANVLTF. The gene calls are TRBV6-2 or TRBV6-3 and TRBJ2-6, with D unclear. The CDR3 extends over 15 amino acids. The V end lost 6 bases, the J end lost 0 bases, and 9 bases lay between the germline ends. Germline CDR1 reads MNHEY; CDR2 reads SVGEGT.

This clonotype was detected a few times. The V gene is TRBV3-1, the J gene TRBJ1-1, with 12 positions matching TRBD1. The V gene's germline CDR1 is LGHDT and CDR2 YNNKEL (reference sequence). The length of the CDR3 is 14 residues. The V gene end was trimmed by 4 bases and the J gene end by 4 bases; junction bases not matched to a gene: 1. The CDR3 here is CASSRDRGLTEAFF. The CDR3 bases are TGTGCCAGCAGCCGGGACAGGGGGCTCACTGAAGCTTTCTTT.

In this sample, this clonotype turned up a few times. The chain links TRBV12-5 to TRBJ2-5; the D gene is possibly TRBD1 (6 bases). V lost 1 base and J 4 bases, leaving 19 bases between the germline ends. Germline CDR1 is LGHNT and CDR2 is FRNRAP. The CDR3 runs to 17 residues. Here the CDR3 reads CASGLGLLVGAGETQYF. CDR3 coding DNA: TGTGCTAGTGGTTTGGGTTTATTGGTGGGGGCCGGAGAGACCCAGTACTTC.

The chain has TRBV5-1 and TRBJ1-1; possible D gene TRBD1, 6 bases. The CDR3 length is 15 residues. V was cut by 10 bases and J by 4 bases, with 23 bases left in between. Germline CDR1 reads SGHRS; CDR2 reads YFSETQ. The CDR3 DNA sequence: TGCGCCTCCAGGCAATTGGGGGCGAGGGGCACTGAAGCTTTCTTT. It yields the protein CASRQLGARGTEAFF.

The chain joins TRBV5-1 to TRBJ2-1; the D is unclear. CDR3 size: 15 residues. V dropped 0 bases and J dropped 2 bases, with 9 bases sitting between them. Germline V lookup: CDR1 SGHRS, CDR2 YFSETQ. CDR3 amino acids: CASSLVGSTYNEQFF. The CDR3 region has the DNA TGCGCCAGCAGCTTGGTTGGCAGTACCTACAATGAGCAGTTCTTC.

J is TRBJ2-3 and V is TRBV20-1; possible D gene TRBD2, 5 bases. The germline V gene has CDR1 DFQATT and CDR2 SNEGSKA (reference sequence). Between the trimmed V and J ends, which lost 6 bases and 2 bases, there was a span of 12 bases. CDR3 length equals 13 residues. CDR3 protein: CSAERDLTDTQYF. CDR3 DNA: TGCAGTGCCGAACGGGATCTCACAGATACGCAGTATTTT.

J is TRBJ2-5 and V is TRBV24-1; D is possibly TRBD1 (5 bases). Trimming took off 3 bases at V and 5 bases at J, with 24 bases between the two ends. The length of the CDR3 is 18 residues. In germline, CDR1 is KGHDR, CDR2 SFDVKD. The CDR3: CATSDRGPQQVLSETQYF. The DNA of the CDR3 is TGTGCCACCAGTGATCGCGGCCCCCAACAGGTACTGTCGGAGACCCAGTACTTC.

This clonotype was counted a few times. V gene TRBV7-9 combines with J gene TRBJ2-1; 8 bases line up with TRBD2. The trim removed 3 bases at V and 5 bases at J, leaving 9 bases unmatched. The CDR3 totals 16 residues. Per germline, CDR1 SEHNR and CDR2 FQNEAQ (reference sequence). CDR3 region: CASSLRSGSVHNEQFF. CDR3 nucleotide sequence: TGTGCCAGCAGCTTGCGGAGCGGGAGTGTCCACAATGAGCAGTTCTTC.

This chain links TRBV29-1 with TRBJ2-7, with D maybe TRBD2 (5 bases). V was shortened by 2 bases and J by 1 base, with 24 bases between the two germline ends. Germline values: CDR1 SQVTM, CDR2 ANQGSEA. The CDR3 has 18 amino acids. The chain's CDR3 is CSVEPDLALLNESYEQYF. CDR3 nucleotides: TGCAGCGTTGAACCTGATCTAGCACTGCTCAACGAGTCCTACGAGCAGTACTTC.

The chain uses TRBV5-1 and TRBJ1-4; 7 bases agree with TRBD1. This CDR3 has 13 residues. V was clipped by 4 bases and J by 7 bases; unmatched bases: 4. Per the germline V gene, CDR1 is SGHRS and CDR2 is YFSETQ. As DNA, the CDR3 is TGCGCCAGCAGCCCCGGGACAGTTGAAAAACTGTTTTTT. It encodes CASSPGTVEKLFF.

Remarks on this clonotype: Germline and junction disagree at one end, which may indicate a read error. The gene calls are TRBV12-3 or TRBV12-4 and TRBJ1-2; D is ambiguous. There are 13 residues in the CDR3. The CDR3 bases are TGTGCCGGCAGCTTAGGTTCTTTGGGCGGCTACACCTTC. It yields the protein CAGSLGSLGGYTF.

Many counts were recorded for this clonotype. The chain recombines TRBV2 with TRBJ2-1; 8 nucleotides line up with TRBD1. Germline V gene sequence: CDR1 SNHLY, CDR2 FYNNEI. The CDR3 is 14 residues long. With V trimmed by 4 bases and J by 5 bases, 4 bases remained unmatched. The CDR3 DNA is TGTGCCAGCAGTGGACAGGGGAGGCACAATGAGCAGTTCTTC. As protein: CASSGQGRHNEQFF.

This clonotype appeared a few times. DNA of the CDR3: TGCGCCAGCAGCCGGACAGACAGGGAGAACACTGAAGCTTTCTTT. Its translation is CASSRTDRENTEAFF. The chain carries TRBV4-1 and TRBJ1-1; 7 bases line up with TRBD1. V was pared by 4 bases and J by 1 base, with 6 bases of the junction left unmatched. The germline V gene encodes CDR1 MGHRA and CDR2 YSYEKL. The CDR3 loop spans 15 amino acids.

DNA of the CDR3: TGCGCCAGCAGCCTCGAGCCGGGGATCAACACTGAAGCTTTCTTT. Amino acids: CASSLEPGINTEAFF. The genes are TRBV5-1 and TRBJ1-1; unclear D gene. Germline V gives CDR1 SGHRS, CDR2 YFSETQ. The CDR3 is 15 amino acids. Trimming removed 4 bases from V and 2 bases from J, with 15 bases in between.

This clonotype appeared a few times. The chain links TRBV12-3 or TRBV12-4 to TRBJ1-1, with a tentative D call TRBD1 (5 bases). The CDR3 extends over 14 amino acids. Trimming took off 4 bases at V and 1 base at J, with 10 bases between the two ends. In nucleotides, the CDR3 is TGTGCCAGCAGTTACTATAGGGGGAACACTGAAGCTTTCTTT. Its protein is CASSYYRGNTEAFF.

In this sample, this clonotype turned up a few times. The genes are TRBV12-3 or TRBV12-4 and TRBJ2-5; the match to TRBD2 covers 10 bases. The CDR3 is 13 residues long. V was pared by 7 bases and J by 5 bases, with 4 bases of the junction left unmatched. In DNA form, the CDR3 reads TGTGCCAGCACCCGTAGCGGGGGGGAGACCCAGTACTTC. Translation: CASTRSGGETQYF.

The V call is TRBV7-9, the J call TRBJ2-1; a possible D gene is TRBD1 (6 bases). Germline lookup yields CDR1 SEHNR and CDR2 FQNEAQ (reference sequence). The CDR3 is 15 residues long. The ends were cut back, 1 base at V and 8 bases at J, with 15 bases in the middle. The CDR3 bases are TGTGCCAGCAGCTTAGGAACAGGGAGAATCTATGAGCAGTTCTTC. It specifies CASSLGTGRIYEQFF.

The chain recombines TRBV5-6 with TRBJ2-1; D may be TRBD1 (6 bases). Trimming shortened V by 0 bases and J by 6 bases, and 10 bases separated the two germline ends. The CDR3 loop spans 14 amino acids. CDR1 is SGHDT, CDR2 YYEEEE, per germline. CDR3 nucleotide sequence: TGTGCCAGCAGCTTGGCAGACAGGTTCAATGAGCAGTTCTTC. Translation: CASSLADRFNEQFF.

This rearrangement joins TRBV6-6 to TRBJ1-1; D might be TRBD1 (6 bases). Per germline, CDR1 MNHNY and CDR2 SVGAGI (reference sequence). The ends were cut back, 6 bases at V and 3 bases at J, with 20 bases in the middle. This CDR3 is built from 16 residues. Written as DNA, the CDR3 is TGTGCCAGCAGATGGGGAGAGGCAGGGGAGGACACTGAAGCTTTCTTT. Its protein product is CASRWGEAGEDTEAFF.

The chain carries TRBV30 and TRBJ1-1; D call uncertain. The CDR3 covers 13 residues. The V gene lost 2 bases and the J gene lost 0 bases, with 7 bases spanning the gap. The germline V gene encodes CDR1 GTSNPN and CDR2 SVGIG (reference sequence). The CDR3 reads CAWSHFLNTEAFF. The CDR3 DNA reads as TGTGCCTGGAGTCACTTCTTGAACACTGAAGCTTTCTTT.

This clonotype came up a few times. The rearrangement links TRBV29-1 to TRBJ2-3; no definite D call. Trimming removed 4 bases at V and 2 bases at J, with 10 bases between. This CDR3 contains 13 residues. Germline lookup yields CDR1 SQVTM and CDR2 ANQGSEA. CDR3 sequence (DNA): TGCAGCGTTGCAATGACAACCACAGATACGCAGTATTTT. This encodes CSVAMTTTDTQYF.

CDR3 amino acids: CASGFGSTDTQYF. In DNA, the CDR3 is TGTGCTAGTGGTTTTGGGAGCACAGATACGCAGTATTTT. The chain has TRBV12-5 and TRBJ2-3, with D uncertain. Germline V lookup: CDR1 LGHNT, CDR2 FRNRAP. The CDR3 totals 13 residues. The V end was cut by 3 bases, the J end by 0 bases, with 4 bases between.

The rearrangement joins TRBV24-1 to TRBJ2-1, with 7 bases fitting TRBD2. Germline V CDR1 and CDR2: KGHDR, SFDVKD. The CDR3 covers 15 residues. The J segment lost 1 base and the V segment lost 6 bases, leaving 5 bases of the junction unmatched. The CDR3 is CATSSGSGSYNEQFF. CDR3 nucleotides: TGTGCCACCAGTAGCGGTAGCGGGTCCTACAATGAGCAGTTCTTC.

The chain has TRBV6-2 or TRBV6-3 and TRBJ1-5, with 9 bases identical to TRBD1. This CDR3 has 15 residues. CDR1 is MNHEY, CDR2 SVGEGT, per germline. V lost 6 bases and J lost 3; bases outside the gene matches: 6. CDR3 amino acids: CASRLGTGFNQPQHF. The CDR3 DNA follows: TGTGCCAGCAGATTAGGGACAGGGTTCAATCAGCCCCAGCATTTT.

The chain uses TRBV7-6 and TRBJ2-4; unclear D gene. CDR1 and CDR2 (germline): SGHVS, FNYEAQ. The V gene lost 2 bases and the J gene lost 1 base, with 15 bases spanning the gap. This CDR3 has 17 residues. CDR3 region: CASSLNPTKSAKNIQYF. The DNA of the CDR3 is TGTGCCAGCAGCTTAAACCCGACAAAAAGTGCCAAAAACATTCAGTACTTC.